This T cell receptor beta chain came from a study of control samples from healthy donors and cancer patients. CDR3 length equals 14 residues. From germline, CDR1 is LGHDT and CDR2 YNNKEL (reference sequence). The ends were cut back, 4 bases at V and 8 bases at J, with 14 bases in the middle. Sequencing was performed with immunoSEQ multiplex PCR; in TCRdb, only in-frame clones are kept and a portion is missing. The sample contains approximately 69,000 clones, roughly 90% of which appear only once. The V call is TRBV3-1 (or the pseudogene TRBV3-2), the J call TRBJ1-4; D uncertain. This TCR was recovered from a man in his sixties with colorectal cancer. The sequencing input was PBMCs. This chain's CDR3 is CASSRGSVREKLFF. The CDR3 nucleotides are TGTGCCAGCAGCCGGGGATCGGTGAGGGAAAAACTGTTTTTT.